These T cell receptor beta chains were read from a single sample in a study of neurological immune-mediated disorders. TCRdb called the 5' RACE reads again in MiXCR, with one record for every CDR3 protein. The data contain more than 35,000 distinct CDR3 sequences, approximately 3% of them singletons. Sequencing was done on a sample of PBMCs. The source is a woman between 45 and 65 years old with multiple sclerosis. Each CDR3 is given with its conserved first and last residue. Each record gives: D gene, clone size, V gene, J gene, CDR3 protein, CDR3 DNA. D genes are given only for firm matches. The size of a clone is reported for some rows only, either as once, few or many, or as a class for expanded clones.

D: NA; size: many; V: TRBV9; J: TRBJ2-2; CDR3: CASSVAGGNTGELFF; DNA: TGTGCCAGCAGCGTAGCTGGCGGCAACACCGGGGAGCTGTTTTTT
D: NA; size: many; V: TRBV7-6; J: TRBJ1-5; CDR3: CASSSFMNQPQHF; DNA: TGTGCCAGCAGCTCGTTCATGAATCAGCCCCAGCATTTT
D: TRBD1; size: many; V: TRBV10-3; J: TRBJ1-6; CDR3: CAIRDRGNSPLHF; DNA: TGTGCCATCAGGGACAGGGGGAATTCACCCCTCCACTTT
D: NA; size: many; V: TRBV6-2/TRBV6-3; J: TRBJ2-7; CDR3: CASSLDSAAYEQYF; DNA: TGTGCCAGCAGTTTGGACTCCGCAGCCTACGAGCAGTACTTC
D: TRBD1; size: many; V: TRBV20-1; J: TRBJ2-2; CDR3: CSARDRLEGAVTGELFF; DNA: TGCAGTGCTAGAGATCGGCTAGAGGGGGCGGTCACCGGGGAGCTGTTTTTT
D: NA; size: many; V: TRBV30; J: TRBJ1-3; CDR3: CACARGSSGNTIYF; DNA: TGTGCCTGCGCCAGGGGAAGCTCTGGAAACACCATATATTTT
D: NA; size: many; V: TRBV3-1; J: TRBJ2-2; CDR3: CASSQDTTSNTGELFF; DNA: TGTGCCAGCAGCCAAGATACTACCTCGAACACCGGGGAGCTGTTTTTT
D: TRBD2; size: many; V: TRBV20-1; J: TRBJ2-1; CDR3: CSTRASGDNEQFF; DNA: TGCAGTACTAGGGCTAGCGGGGACAATGAGCAGTTCTTC
D: NA; size: few; V: TRBV4-1; J: TRBJ1-5; CDR3: CASSQDGRGGFGNQPQHF; DNA: TGCGCCAGCAGCCAAGATGGAAGGGGGGGGTTTGGCAATCAGCCCCAGCATTTT
D: NA; size: many; V: TRBV11-2; J: TRBJ2-5; CDR3: CASSRGGAGMGETQYF; DNA: TGTGCCAGCAGCCGGGGCGGGGCAGGGATGGGAGAGACCCAGTACTTC
D: TRBD2; size: many; V: TRBV20-1; J: TRBJ2-7; CDR3: CSASGTSGVLGQYF; DNA: TGCAGTGCTAGCGGGACTAGCGGGGTTCTGGGGCAGTACTTC
D: NA; size: many; V: TRBV14; J: TRBJ2-3; CDR3: CASSQTRTDTQYF; DNA: TGTGCCAGCAGCCAGACTAGAACAGATACGCAGTATTTT
D: TRBD2; size: many; V: TRBV5-1; J: TRBJ2-1; CDR3: CASSKQAGGAYNEQFF; DNA: TGCGCCAGCAGTAAGCAAGCGGGGGGGGCCTACAATGAGCAGTTCTTC
D: NA; size: many; V: TRBV28; J: TRBJ2-1; CDR3: CASTELQGGSYNEQFF; DNA: TGTGCCAGCACGGAACTACAGGGTGGCTCCTACAATGAGCAGTTCTTC
D: TRBD1; size: NA; V: TRBV4-2; J: TRBJ2-6; CDR3: CASSLRTGEEAGANVLTF; DNA: TGTGCCAGCAGCCTCCGGACAGGGGAGGAAGCTGGGGCCAACGTCCTGACTTTC
D: NA; size: many; V: TRBV9; J: TRBJ2-3; CDR3: CASSVDTADTQYF; DNA: TGTGCCAGCAGCGTAGACACTGCCGATACGCAGTATTTT
D: NA; size: many; V: TRBV5-5; J: TRBJ2-5; CDR3: CASSLLYGAGPQETQYF; DNA: TGTGCCAGCAGCCTGCTTTATGGCGCGGGGCCGCAAGAGACCCAGTACTTC